These 29 T cell receptor beta chains came from one sample sequenced in a study of T cell repertoires in cytomegalovirus infection. The antigens for these receptors are not known. TCRdb ran MiXCR on the reads and lists one entry per CDR3 protein. The repertoire holds 800,000 to 950,000 distinct CDR3 sequences, with 32% as singletons. The starting material was cultured CD8+ T cells from PBMCs, obtained from culture after CMV antigen stimulation. These receptors all come from a human donor in good health (CMV status not recorded). Some clones in this sample may be carry-over from other donors' samples.

The chain is built from TRBV12-3 or TRBV12-4 and TRBJ1-3; D not certain. V dropped 3 bases and J dropped 0 bases, with 6 bases sitting between them. The CDR3 sequence is 14 residues long. This CDR3 is CASSFDHSGNTIYF. The DNA for the CDR3 is TGTGCCAGCAGTTTTGACCACTCTGGAAACACCATATATTTT.

CDR3 nucleotide sequence: TGTGCCAGCAGTTTAGTGGGGCCGGCTTATGGCTACACCTTC. Its translation: CASSLVGPAYGYTF. The rearrangement joins TRBV27 to TRBJ1-2, with D tentatively TRBD1 (5 bases). The germline CDR1 and CDR2 sequences are MNHEY and SMNVEV (reference sequence). This CDR3 is 14 amino acids long. The V end was cut by 2 bases, the J end by 5 bases, with 12 bases between.

This clonotype was observed many times. V gene TRBV7-8 combines with J gene TRBJ2-1; 10 bases are shared with TRBD1. The J segment lost 8 bases and the V segment lost 5 bases, leaving 6 bases of the junction unmatched. The length of the CDR3 is 14 residues. Germline CDR1 and CDR2: SGHVS and FQNEAQ. The CDR3 region has the DNA TGTGCCAGCAGCCCTAGGACAGGGGGGGATGAGCAGTTCTTC. Protein: CASSPRTGGDEQFF. Variable domain in full (rest from reference TRBV7-8 and TRBJ2-1): GAGVSQSPRYKVAKRGQDVALRCDPISGHVSLFWYQQALGQGPEFLTYFQNEAQLDKSGLPSDRFFAERPEGSVSTLKIQRTQQEDSAVYLCASSPRTGGDEQFFGPGTRLTVL.

V usage is TRBV7-9 and J usage is TRBJ2-2; tentatively, D is TRBD1 (8 bases). This CDR3 contains 16 residues. The V end was cut by 5 bases, the J end by 3 bases, with 16 bases between. Germline loops: CDR1 SEHNR, CDR2 FQNEAQ (reference sequence). DNA for the CDR3: TGTGCCAGCAGCCTTCGACAGGGGAGGGACACCGGGGAGCTGTTTTTT. Translation gives CASSLRQGRDTGELFF.

This clonotype was counted only a few times. This sequence joins TRBV19 and TRBJ2-1; tentatively, D is TRBD1 or TRBD2 (5 bases each). V shed 5 bases and J shed 5 bases, with 13 bases lying between them. Germline lookup yields CDR1 LNHDA and CDR2 SQIVND (reference sequence). There are 14 residues in the CDR3. CDR3 nucleotide sequence: TGTGCCAGTAGTGTGAGGGGTGCCCACAATGAGCAGTTCTTC. Its translation is CASSVRGAHNEQFF. Looking up the rest from reference TRBV19 and TRBJ2-1 gives the full variable domain: DGGITQSPKYLFRKEGQNVTLSCEQNLNHDAMYWYRQDPGQGLRLIYYSQIVNDFQKGDIAEGYSVSREKKESFPLTVTSAQKNPTAFYLCASSVRGAHNEQFFGPGTRLTVL.

J is TRBJ2-2 and V is TRBV7-9, with 9 bases fitting TRBD1. The germline CDR1 and CDR2 sequences are SEHNR and FQNEAQ (reference sequence). V was clipped by 4 bases and J by 6 bases; unmatched bases: 6. This CDR3 spans 15 amino acids. CDR3 in DNA: TGTGCCAGCAGCTCAGAGGGACAGGGTCCCGGGGAGCTGTTTTTT. Translating it yields CASSSEGQGPGELFF.

This chain connects TRBV10-3 to TRBJ1-5; 7 bases agree with TRBD1. Germline trimming cut 0 bases from V and 2 bases from J; bases unmatched to any gene: 1. Germline-derived CDR1 and CDR2 are ENHRY and SYGVKD. The CDR3 is 15 residues long. CDR3 in DNA: TGTGCCATCAGTGAGTCCCAGGGGGGCAATCAGCCCCAGCATTTT. Translated: CAISESQGGNQPQHF.

The chain joins TRBV7-9 to TRBJ2-6, with a tentative D call TRBD2 (5 bases). Trimming shortened V by 8 bases and J by 0 bases, and 8 bases separated the two germline ends. CDR3 length: 14 residues. Per the germline V gene, CDR1 is SEHNR and CDR2 is FQNEAQ (reference sequence). CDR3: CASDGVSGANVLTF. For the CDR3, the DNA is TGTGCCAGCGACGGGGTCTCTGGGGCCAACGTCCTGACTTTC. Full variable domain (rest looked up from reference TRBV7-9 and TRBJ2-6): DTGVSQNPRHKITKRGQNVTFRCDPISEHNRLYWYRQTLGQGPEFLTYFQNEAQLEKSRLLSDRFSAERPKGSFSTLEIQRTEQGDSAMYLCASDGVSGANVLTFGAGSRLTVL.

The sample holds a few counts of this clonotype. The rearrangement uses TRBV4-1 and TRBJ1-1; D perhaps matches TRBD1 (5 bases). The CDR3 covers 15 residues. CDR1 and CDR2 from the germline V gene are MGHRA and YSYEKL. V gave up 3 bases and J gave up 2 bases, with 13 bases separating them. The CDR3 is CASSQEGTLNTEAFF. As DNA, the CDR3 is TGCGCCAGCAGCCAGGAGGGGACGTTAAACACTGAAGCTTTCTTT.

This clonotype was seen more than once but under ten times. The chain employs TRBV7-9 and TRBJ1-2, with TRBD1 identical over 7 bases. This CDR3 is built from 17 residues. V was pared by 0 bases and J by 2 bases, with 9 bases of the junction left unmatched. Germline V lookup: CDR1 SEHNR, CDR2 FQNEAQ (reference sequence). This chain's CDR3 is CASSLAGTDLLNYGYTF. CDR3 sequence (DNA): TGTGCCAGCAGCTTAGCCGGGACAGATCTTTTAAACTATGGCTACACCTTC.

In this sample, this clonotype turned up a few times. The CDR3 is CASSGDEGYGFTQYF. The CDR3 region has the DNA TGTGCCAGCAGCGGCGATGAGGGGTACGGCTTTACGCAGTATTTT. J is TRBJ2-3 and V is TRBV7-8; TRBD1 or TRBD2 may be the D gene (5 bases each). Germline V lookup: CDR1 SGHVS, CDR2 FQNEAQ. V lost 5 bases, J lost 8 bases, and 20 bases lay in between. The CDR3 totals 15 residues.

J is TRBJ2-3 and V is TRBV10-3; 8 bases fit TRBD2. Germline assignment: CDR1 ENHRY and CDR2 SYGVKD. The J segment lost 3 bases and the V segment lost 3 bases, leaving 8 bases of the junction unmatched. The CDR3 extends over 16 amino acids. CDR3 loop: CAISDRRGGETDTQYF. Written as DNA, the CDR3 is TGTGCCATCAGTGACCGCCGGGGGGGCGAAACAGATACGCAGTATTTT.

This rearrangement joins TRBV6-1 to TRBJ2-1; tentative D call: TRBD1 (6 bases). This CDR3 is built from 15 residues. Trimming pared 5 bases from V and 2 bases from J, leaving 13 bases between. The germline V gene has CDR1 MNHNS and CDR2 SASEGT. CDR3 coding DNA: TGTGCCAGCAGTTCACAGGGCGACCCCTACAATGAGCAGTTCTTC. It codes for CASSSQGDPYNEQFF.

This rearrangement joins TRBV5-6 to TRBJ2-7; 13 nucleotides match TRBD2. CDR3 size: 15 residues. Per the germline V gene, CDR1 is SGHDT and CDR2 is YYEEEE. V was clipped by 3 bases and J by 3 bases; unmatched bases: 3. The CDR3 here is CASSSTSGGDYEQYV. As DNA, the CDR3 is TGTGCCAGCAGCTCTACTAGCGGGGGGGACTACGAGCAGTACGTC.

The genes are TRBV19 and TRBJ2-2, with D hard to call. Germline V CDR1 and CDR2: LNHDA, SQIVND (reference sequence). CDR3 length: 13 amino acids. The V end was cut by 5 bases, the J end by 8 bases, with 12 bases between. CDR3 nucleotide sequence: TGTGCCAGTAGTGTCCCGATGAGGGGGGAGCTGTTTTTT. Its translation is CASSVPMRGELFF.

This clonotype has a handful of counts. The chain joins TRBV6-2 or TRBV6-3 to TRBJ2-7; D is possibly TRBD1 (5 bases). Germline V gene lookup returns CDR1 MNHEY and CDR2 SVGEGT. V lost 3 bases to trimming and J lost 2 bases, with 8 bases between them. The CDR3 runs 13 residues. CDR3 DNA: TGTGCCAGCAGTTATACACAGGCCTACGAGCAGTACGTC. It translates to CASSYTQAYEQYV.

Regarding this clonotype: The junction does not match germline at one end; this may be a read error. The rearrangement uses TRBV14 and TRBJ2-3, with D perhaps TRBD1 or TRBD2 (5 bases each). The CDR3 totals 12 residues. Germline CDR1 is SGHDN and CDR2 is FVKESK. The CDR3 sequence: CASSRDGHGKGF. The CDR3 DNA reads TGTGCCAGCAGTCGGGACGGGCATGGGAAAGGTTTT.

This clonotype is a singleton in its sample. CDR3 sequence (DNA): TGTGCCAGCAGTTTACCGACTAGCGGGGCCTACAATGAGCAGTTCTTC. This codes for CASSLPTSGAYNEQFF. The gene calls are TRBV28 and TRBJ2-1, with 11 bases aligning to TRBD2. This CDR3 is 16 amino acids long. Germline CDR1 MDHEN, CDR2 SYDVKM. Trimming took 2 bases from V and 2 from J; bases not matched to a gene: 2.

The DNA of the CDR3 is TGTGCCAGCAGCCCATCGGGGGGGGGGATCACAGATACGCAGTATTTT. Its protein product is CASSPSGGGITDTQYF. V usage is TRBV9 and J usage is TRBJ2-3, with 8 bases aligning to TRBD2. Germline CDR1 SGDLS, CDR2 YYNGEE. V lost 4 bases, J lost 2 bases, and 9 bases stayed unmatched. The CDR3 sequence is 16 residues long.

This clonotype was detected a few times. The chain combines TRBV28 with TRBJ2-3, with D tentatively TRBD1 (6 bases). The V and J ends lost 3 bases and 0 bases respectively, with 13 bases between them. Germline V gives CDR1 MDHEN, CDR2 SYDVKM. This CDR3 has 16 amino acids. The CDR3 loop is CASSLRGGFSTDTQYF. The CDR3 DNA sequence: TGTGCCAGCAGTTTGCGAGGGGGATTTAGCACAGATACGCAGTATTTT.

This chain joins TRBV6-5 and TRBJ2-7; tentative D call: TRBD1 (6 bases). V was shortened by 8 bases and J by 6 bases, with 23 bases between the two germline ends. The CDR3 extends over 15 amino acids. Germline CDR1 is MNHEY and CDR2 is SVGAGI. CDR3 sequence: CASWGWTDDDLEQYF. DNA for the CDR3: TGTGCCAGCTGGGGTTGGACAGACGACGACCTCGAGCAGTACTTC.

The chain carries TRBV27 and TRBJ1-1; 8 bases agree with TRBD1. V lost 3 bases, J lost 5 bases, and 5 bases stayed unmatched. CDR3 length: 14 residues. Germline CDR1 MNHEY, CDR2 SMNVEV (reference sequence). CDR3 bases: TGTGCCAGCAGTTTCTCAGGGGGCCGGACTGAAGCTTTCTTT. Translating it yields CASSFSGGRTEAFF.

The rearrangement joins TRBV12-3 or TRBV12-4 to TRBJ1-4, with D perhaps TRBD1 (6 bases). The CDR3 runs to 15 residues. With 3 bases removed from V and 1 base from J, the gap between germline ends came to 9 bases. DNA for the CDR3: TGTGCCAGCAGTTTTCAGGGGCTAACTAATGAAAAACTGTTTTTT. It yields the protein CASSFQGLTNEKLFF.

J is TRBJ2-1 and V is TRBV9; D is possibly TRBD1 (5 bases). Trimming stripped 2 bases from V and 5 bases from J, with 17 bases between. Per germline, CDR1 SGDLS and CDR2 YYNGEE. The CDR3 is 16 amino acids. The CDR3, as DNA: TGTGCCAGCAGCGTCCCTGGCGATAGGGGAAACAATGAGCAGTTCTTC. This codes for CASSVPGDRGNNEQFF.

This chain connects TRBV11-1 to TRBJ2-5, with D possibly matching TRBD1 (5 bases). CDR3 length: 15 amino acids. V lost 4 bases, J lost 3 bases, and 15 bases lay in between. Germline V gene sequence: CDR1 SGHAT, CDR2 FQDESV (reference sequence). The CDR3 DNA reads as TGTGCCAGCAGCTCCTCGGACAACTTTAAAGAGACCCAGTACTTC. Translation: CASSSSDNFKETQYF.

The sample holds a few counts of this clonotype. V usage is TRBV2 and J usage is TRBJ1-5, with D unclear. Looked up from germline, CDR1 is SNHLY and CDR2 is FYNNEI. This CDR3 comprises 14 residues. V lost 0 bases, J lost 3 bases, and 6 bases lay in between. The CDR3: CASSEAGDNQPQHF. Here the CDR3 DNA reads TGTGCCAGCAGTGAAGCTGGGGACAATCAGCCCCAGCATTTT. The entire variable domain, with the rest obtained from reference TRBV2 and TRBJ1-5, is as follows: EPEVTQTPSHQVTQMGQEVILRCVPISNHLYFYWYRQILGQKVEFLVSFYNNEISEKSEIFDDQFSVERPDGSNFTLKIRSTKLEDSAMYFCASSEAGDNQPQHFGDGTRLSIL.

The chain has TRBV6-2 or TRBV6-3 and TRBJ2-3; TRBD2 is a possible D gene (6 bases). The V gene lost 6 bases and the J gene lost 4 bases, with 14 bases spanning the gap. Germline V lookup: CDR1 MNHEY, CDR2 SVGEGT. The CDR3 has 14 amino acids. DNA of the CDR3: TGTGCCAGCAGGGGAGGAGCGAGCGCAGATACGCAGTATTTT. This codes for CASRGGASADTQYF.

Only one count was recorded for this clonotype. The rearrangement links TRBV6-6 to TRBJ2-1; D is unresolved. Trimming stripped 7 bases from V and 0 bases from J, with 13 bases between. This CDR3 has 15 residues. Germline lookup yields CDR1 MNHNY and CDR2 SVGAGI (reference sequence). The CDR3, as DNA: TGTGCCAGCACCATAGAATTGAGCTCCTACAATGAGCAGTTCTTC. It encodes CASTIELSSYNEQFF.

The genes are TRBV4-1 and TRBJ2-7; D is unclear. V was cut by 3 bases and J by 2 bases, with 8 bases left in between. The germline CDR1 and CDR2 sequences are MGHRA and YSYEKL. This CDR3 has 13 amino acids. CDR3: CASSQLVTYEQYF. DNA of the CDR3: TGCGCCAGCAGCCAGTTGGTTACCTACGAGCAGTACTTC.